The 6 T cell receptor beta chains below come from one sample, sequenced in a study of T cell responses to AZD1222 COVID-19 vaccine. The method was immunoSEQ multiplex PCR; TCRdb's version includes in-frame clones alone and lacks a portion of them. Among over 100,000 clones listed, more than 75% were seen once. The source material was peripheral blood, sampled on day 0 of AZD1222 vaccination. All receptors come from an adult in good health.

This clone was seen only once. The chain couples TRBV12-5 to TRBJ2-2; 8 bases are a match to TRBD1. The length of the CDR3 is 15 residues. Germline CDR1 reads LGHNT; CDR2 reads FRNRAP. V was pared by 4 bases and J by 1 base, with 2 bases of the junction left unmatched. The CDR3 nucleotides are TGTGCTAGTGGTTCAGGACAGGGGAACACCGGGGAGCTGTTTTTT. Protein product: CASGSGQGNTGELFF.

The chain links TRBV4-2 to TRBJ2-3; 9 bases fit TRBD2. This CDR3 contains 15 residues. Trimming at V came to 6 bases and at J to 6 bases, leaving 10 bases not matched to a gene. Germline V gene data show CDR1 as LGHNA and CDR2 as YNFKEQ. For the CDR3, the DNA is TGTGCCAGCAGGCGAGCGGGGGGTGATAGGGATACGCAGTATTTT. Its protein product is CASRRAGGDRDTQYF.

The chain joins TRBV7-9 to TRBJ1-5; D remains ambiguous. Germline V gives CDR1 SEHNR, CDR2 FQNEAQ (reference sequence). This CDR3 contains 15 residues. V lost 0 bases, J lost 1 base, and 7 bases lay in between. The CDR3 DNA reads TGTGCCAGCAGCTTAGCTGGCGACAGCAATCAGCCCCAGCATTTT. Its translation: CASSLAGDSNQPQHF.

The chain joins TRBV3-1 (or the pseudogene TRBV3-2) to TRBJ1-1, with D unclear. V lost 1 base to trimming and J lost 4 bases, with 4 bases between them. The CDR3 loop spans 12 amino acids. CDR1 is LGHDT and CDR2 is YNNKEL in the germline V gene (reference sequence). CDR3 amino acids: CASSQALTEAFF. Here the CDR3 DNA reads TGTGCCAGCAGCCAAGCCCTCACTGAAGCTTTCTTT.

The V and J genes are TRBV5-8 and TRBJ1-1; TRBD1 aligns across 9 bases. This CDR3 has 14 residues. The J segment lost 2 bases and the V segment lost 4 bases, leaving 3 bases of the junction unmatched. Per the germline V gene, CDR1 is SGHTS and CDR2 is YDEGEE. CDR3 bases: TGTGCCAGCAGCCAACAGGGGGCTAACACTGAAGCTTTCTTT. Amino acids: CASSQQGANTEAFF.

The chain couples TRBV2 to TRBJ1-2, with TRBD1 matching 8 bases. The germline V gene encodes CDR1 SNHLY and CDR2 FYNNEI. The CDR3 runs 13 residues. V shed 5 bases, J shed 4 bases, and the junction held 3 bases outside the gene matches. The CDR3 sequence is CASSQDRAYGYTF. The CDR3 DNA sequence: TGTGCCAGCAGTCAGGACAGGGCCTATGGCTACACCTTC.